What follows are 10 T cell receptor beta chains derived from one specimen sequenced in a study of shared clonotypes between healthy human individuals. Profiling relied on immunoSEQ multiplex PCR, and the TCRdb table lists in-frame clones only, not all of them. The data hold 2 million to 2.5 million clones, with about nine tenths observed a single time. Sequenced material: naive CD4+ T cells from PBMCs. Subset described: CD45RA+ positively selected. These receptor sequences come from a man aged 18-30 years in good health. Some clones in this sample may be carry-over from other donors' samples.

This clone was observed once. This sequence joins TRBV27 and TRBJ1-6; D is perhaps TRBD1 (5 bases). The CDR3 sequence is 17 residues long. Germline CDR1 reads MNHEY; CDR2 reads SMNVEV (reference sequence). With 6 bases removed from V and 0 bases from J, the gap between germline ends came to 15 bases. CDR3 in amino acids: CASRRRGGSSYNSPLHF. DNA for the CDR3: TGTGCCAGCAGACGACGGGGCGGGAGCTCCTATAATTCACCCCTCCACTTT.

The V call is TRBV5-8, the J call TRBJ1-2; no firm D call. CDR1 and CDR2 (germline): SGHTS, YDEGEE. The CDR3 spans 17 residues. V was pared by 0 bases and J by 0 bases, with 15 bases between. The CDR3, as DNA: TGTGCCAGCAGCTTGGCCCTTAGCGCGGCAGCTAACTATGGCTACACCTTC. It encodes CASSLALSAAANYGYTF.

The chain carries TRBV2 and TRBJ2-5; TRBD1 agrees at 7 bases. With 3 bases clipped from V and 5 bases from J, the junction kept 9 bases outside the gene matches. CDR3 size: 15 residues. Germline loops: CDR1 SNHLY, CDR2 FYNNEI. This CDR3 reads CASSDRQGVVETQYF. The CDR3 region has the DNA TGTGCCAGCAGTGACCGACAGGGAGTTGTCGAGACCCAGTACTTC.

In the case of this clone: One end of the junction varies from germline; a read error may be responsible. V is TRBV5-1 and J is TRBJ1-4; 8 bases are a match to TRBD1. The CDR3 is 16 amino acids. From germline, CDR1 is SGHRS and CDR2 YFSETQ. The CDR3 sequence: CASSLGFAGGDEKLFF. The CDR3, as DNA: TGTGCCAGCAGCTTGGGATTTGCAGGGGGCGATGAAAAACTGTTTTTT.

V usage is TRBV6-5 and J usage is TRBJ2-7; the D gene could be TRBD1 or TRBD2 (5 bases each). Germline CDR1 reads MNHEY; CDR2 reads SVGAGI. The V end was cut by 5 bases, the J end by 3 bases, with 17 bases between. The CDR3 totals 15 residues. In nucleotides, the CDR3 is TGTGCCAGCAGTCAGTTTTCGGGGCTCCACTACGAGCAGTACTTC. Translating it yields CASSQFSGLHYEQYF.

The rearrangement uses TRBV9 and TRBJ2-7; 8 bases line up with TRBD2. Germline V gene lookup returns CDR1 SGDLS and CDR2 YYNGEE. This CDR3 region has 15 residues. V shed 4 bases and J 0 bases; nucleotides not matched to a gene: 6. CDR3 region: CASSPAGGLSYEQYF. The CDR3 bases are TGTGCCAGCAGCCCCGCGGGGGGCCTCTCCTACGAGCAGTACTTC. The full variable domain, completed using reference TRBV9 and TRBJ2-7, is DSGVTQTPKHLITATGQRVTLRCSPRSGDLSVYWYQQSLDQGLQFLIQYYNGEERAKGNILERFSAQQFPDLHSELNLSSLELGDSALYFCASSPAGGLSYEQYFGPGTRLTVT.

There are a few counts of this clone. The chain recombines TRBV7-9 with TRBJ1-5; TRBD1 might be the D (5 bases). Trimming took off 0 bases at V and 1 base at J, with 10 bases between the two ends. The germline gives CDR1 SEHNR, CDR2 FQNEAQ (reference sequence). CDR3 size: 16 residues. The DNA for the CDR3 is TGTGCCAGCAGCTTAGCGGGGCCAGTGAGCAATCAGCCCCAGCATTTT. This encodes CASSLAGPVSNQPQHF.

The chain recombines TRBV29-1 with TRBJ2-1; D might be TRBD2 (6 bases). CDR3 length equals 13 residues. V lost 7 bases and J 4 bases, leaving 14 bases between the germline ends. Germline values: CDR1 SQVTM, CDR2 ANQGSEA. The CDR3 sequence: CSADARGYNEQFF. In DNA form, the CDR3 reads TGCAGCGCTGATGCCCGGGGGTACAATGAGCAGTTCTTC.

This rearrangement joins TRBV29-1 to TRBJ1-1; unclear D gene. CDR3 size: 13 residues. Germline V gene sequence: CDR1 SQVTM, CDR2 ANQGSEA. V shed 0 bases and J shed 1 base, with 6 bases lying between them. CDR3: CSVEDHRNTEAFF. The CDR3, as DNA: TGCAGCGTTGAAGATCACAGGAACACTGAAGCTTTCTTT.

The V call is TRBV30, the J call TRBJ2-2, with TRBD1 matching over 9 bases. Germline loops: CDR1 GTSNPN, CDR2 SVGIG (reference sequence). CDR3 length: 15 residues. Trimming removed 2 bases from V and 3 bases from J; junction bases left unmatched: 4. Written as DNA, the CDR3 is TGTGCCTGGAGTCAAGGACAGGGGTACACCGGGGAGCTGTTTTTT. Translation gives CAWSQGQGYTGELFF.